The clone carrying this TCR beta chain was recorded many times. The target antigen is unknown. The data originate from a study of response to subunit inactivated influenza vaccine. Overall study findings and caveats: A suggestion made by the authors is that each seasonal influenza vaccination recruits few new T cells.

The CDR3 consists of 14 residues. Trimming stripped 0 bases from V and 0 bases from J, with 7 bases between. Germline CDR1 reads SGHRS; CDR2 reads YFSETQ. TCRdb re-derived calls from the RT-PCR reads in MiXCR, one entry per CDR3 protein. Of about half a million distinct CDR3 sequences in the sample, roughly 25% were seen once. The rearrangement uses TRBV5-1 and TRBJ2-7; D remains unclear. The receptor was isolated from a man aged 45-60 years who received an inactivated influenza vaccine. The sample in question was CD4+ T cells sorted from PBMCs, obtained 4 to 6 days after vaccination. The CDR3 DNA reads TGCGCCAGCAGCTTGGACAGTTTCTCCTACGAGCAGTACTTC. As protein: CASSLDSFSYEQYF.